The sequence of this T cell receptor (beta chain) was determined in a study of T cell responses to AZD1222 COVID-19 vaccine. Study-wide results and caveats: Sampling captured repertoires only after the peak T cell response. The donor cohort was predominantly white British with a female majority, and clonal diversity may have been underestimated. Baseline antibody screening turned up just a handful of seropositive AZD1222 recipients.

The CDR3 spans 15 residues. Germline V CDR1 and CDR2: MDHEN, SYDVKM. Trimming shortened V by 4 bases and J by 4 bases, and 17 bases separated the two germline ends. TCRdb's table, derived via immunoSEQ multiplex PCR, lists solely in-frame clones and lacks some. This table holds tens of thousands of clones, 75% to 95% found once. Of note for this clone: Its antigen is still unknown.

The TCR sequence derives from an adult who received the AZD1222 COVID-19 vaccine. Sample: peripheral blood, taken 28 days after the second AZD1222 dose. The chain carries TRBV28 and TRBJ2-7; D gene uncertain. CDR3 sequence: CASSSRDILGYEQYF. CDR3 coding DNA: TGTGCCAGCAGTTCCCGCGACATACTCGGGTACGAGCAGTACTTC.